A selection of T cell receptor beta chains follows, all from one sample in a study of cytomegalovirus exposure and HLA in healthy donors. The protocol was immunoSEQ multiplex PCR, while the TCRdb copy is restricted to in-frame clones and leaves out a portion. This table has more than 100,000 clones, 88% appearing once. The sequenced sample was PBMCs. All receptors come from a young man in good health and CMV-seronegative. CDR3s include the opening cysteine and the closing phenylalanine or tryptophan. The D gene is left open where the match is weak. A row's size may be missing; if present it is once, few, many or a size class.

d_call,j_call,v_call,clone_size,cdr3_nt,cdr3_aa
-,TRBJ2-7,TRBV29-1,-,TGCAGCGTTCCAACCTCGACAGGTTACGAGCAGTACTTC,CSVPTSTGYEQYF
-,TRBJ1-1,TRBV5-6,-,TGTGCCAGCAGCTTGGCTGGCTTTGGTTCGTTGGCTGAAGCTTTCTTT,CASSLAGFGSLAEAFF
TRBD1,TRBJ1-2,TRBV5-1,-,TGCGCCAGCAGCTTGGAAGAGGGGGCCAACTATGGCTACACCTTC,CASSLEEGANYGYTF
TRBD1,TRBJ2-3,TRBV27,-,TGTGCCAGCAGTAACCCGGGACAGGGGATGCATACGCAGTATTTT,CASSNPGQGMHTQYF
-,TRBJ2-3,TRBV19,-,TGTGCCAGTAGCGACCCTGGACACACCGGAGATACGCAGTATTTT,CASSDPGHTGDTQYF
TRBD1,TRBJ2-3,TRBV7-9,-,TGTGCCAGCAGCTTAGCCGTGACAGGGGGGAATACGCAGTATTTT,CASSLAVTGGNTQYF
-,TRBJ2-3,TRBV10-3,-,TGTGCCATCAGACAGGGGGGGTCAGATACGCAGTATTTT,CAIRQGGSDTQYF
-,TRBJ1-2,TRBV15,few,TGTGCCACCAGTTTCGGACTGGACTTTAGGAGCTACACCTTC,CATSFGLDFRSYTF
-,TRBJ2-2,TRBV5-1,-,TGCGCCAGCAGCCGCGACAGGCCTACGAACACCGGGGAGCTGTTTTTT,CASSRDRPTNTGELFF
TRBD1,TRBJ2-5,TRBV30,-,TGTGCCTGGAGTGTCCAAGGGGGACAGGGAGAGACCCAGTACTTC,CAWSVQGGQGETQYF
-,TRBJ1-1,TRBV4-1,-,TGCGCCAGCAGCCACTTACAGATGAACACTGAAGCTTTCTTT,CASSHLQMNTEAFF
-,TRBJ1-2,TRBV6-6,-,TGTGCCAGCCGGGACACCAACTATGGCTACACCTTC,CASRDTNYGYTF
TRBD1,TRBJ1-2,TRBV7-3,-,TGTGCCAGCAGCCCTGGGACAGGGATTAACTATGGCTACACCTTC,CASSPGTGINYGYTF
TRBD1,TRBJ2-7,TRBV4-3,-,TGCGCCAGCAGCCTGGACAGGGGTACCTACGAGCAGTACTTC,CASSLDRGTYEQYF
-,TRBJ1-3,TRBV5-1,-,TGCGCCAGCAGCACAGTTCCACAGGGCTCATCTGGAAACACCATATATTTT,CASSTVPQGSSGNTIYF
-,TRBJ2-7,TRBV6-6,-,TGTGCCAGCAGTTTGTGGGACTCCGATACCTACGAGCAGTACTTC,CASSLWDSDTYEQYF
-,TRBJ2-7,TRBV12-5,-,TGTGCTAGTGGTTTGAACCCACAAAGGACATTATCCTACGAGCAGTACTTC,CASGLNPQRTLSYEQYF
-,TRBJ2-7,TRBV5-6,-,TGTGCCAGCAGCCCCGAACAGTTCTCCTACGAGCAGTACTTC,CASSPEQFSYEQYF
-,TRBJ1-5,TRBV7-9,-,TGTGCCAGCAGCTTATATAATGGTCTGGGGGCATCCCAGCCCCAGCATTTT,CASSLYNGLGASQPQHF
-,TRBJ1-5,TRBV9,-,TGTGCCAGCAGCGTAGGTTACAGCTTAGATCAGCCCCAGCATTTT,CASSVGYSLDQPQHF
TRBD1,TRBJ2-7,TRBV15,-,TGTGCCACCAGCAGAATACGACAGGGAACCTACGAGCAGTACTTC,CATSRIRQGTYEQYF
-,TRBJ1-3,TRBV19,-,TGTGCCAGTAGTATGGGCCGTTCCTCTGGAAACACCATATATTTT,CASSMGRSSGNTIYF
-,TRBJ1-4,TRBV10-1,once,TGCGCCAGCAGCCAGACAGAACCTAATGAAAAACTGTTTTTT,CASSQTEPNEKLFF
TRBD2,TRBJ2-2,TRBV5-4,-,TGTGCCAGCAGCTCTGGACTAGCGGAAACCGGGGAGCTGTTTTTT,CASSSGLAETGELFF
-,TRBJ1-1,TRBV19,-,TGTGCCAGTAGTAAGAACATGAACACTGAAGCTTTCTTT,CASSKNMNTEAFF
-,TRBJ2-3,TRBV11-2,-,TGTGCCAGCAGCTTAGCGGGGAGAGGCACAGATACGCAGTATTTT,CASSLAGRGTDTQYF
-,TRBJ2-1,TRBV18,-,TGTGCCAGCTCACCTCGACAGTACTCCTACAATGAGCAGTTCTTC,CASSPRQYSYNEQFF
TRBD1,TRBJ1-5,TRBV18,-,TGTGCCAGCGCCTTAACAGGGGTTAGTCAGCCCCAGCATTTT,CASALTGVSQPQHF
-,TRBJ1-1,TRBV6-5,once,TGTGCCAGCAGGCGGGCAAAGGGCGTGACTGAAGCTTTCTTT,CASRRAKGVTEAFF
-,TRBJ2-7,TRBV9,-,TGTGCCAGCAGCGTAGAAGAGGCAACCTACGAGCAGTACTTC,CASSVEEATYEQYF
TRBD1,TRBJ1-5,TRBV6-5,once,TGTGCCGGCAGTTCCGGACAGGGGGCGCAACAGCCCCAGCATTTT,CAGSSGQGAQQPQHF
-,TRBJ2-3,TRBV6-5,-,TGTGCCAGCAGTTACGGTCAGGGTCTAAATACGCAGTATTTT,CASSYGQGLNTQYF
-,TRBJ2-3,TRBV10-3,once,TGTGCCATCAGCACTTACACAGATACGCAGTATTTT,CAISTYTDTQYF
-,TRBJ2-6,TRBV19,-,TGTGCCAGTAGTATCCGAGGAGGCTACAGCTCTGGGGCCAACGTCCTGACTTTC,CASSIRGGYSSGANVLTF
-,TRBJ2-1,TRBV7-2,-,TGTGCCAGCACCCCCCGGGGTAGCGGCCCCATAGACAATGAGCAGTTCTTC,CASTPRGSGPIDNEQFF
TRBD1,TRBJ2-4,TRBV4-1,-,TGCGCCAGCAGCCAACCCGGGACAGGTCTAGCCAAAAACATTCAGTACTTC,CASSQPGTGLAKNIQYF
TRBD1,TRBJ2-7,TRBV5-1,-,TGCGCCAGCAGCAACCAGGGGGCTGGATACGAGCAGTACTTC,CASSNQGAGYEQYF
TRBD1,TRBJ2-3,TRBV5-6,-,TGTGCCAGCAGCTTGACGGACAGGGGTACAGATACGCAGTATTTT,CASSLTDRGTDTQYF
TRBD2,TRBJ2-1,TRBV5-1,-,TGCGCCAGCAGCCCCCGGACTAGCGGGGCTAACAATGAGCAGTTCTTC,CASSPRTSGANNEQFF
TRBD2,TRBJ2-7,TRBV18,-,TGTGCCAGCTCACCAACCCTAGCGGGGCCGGGCGAGCAGTACTTC,CASSPTLAGPGEQYF
-,TRBJ2-1,TRBV6-5,-,TGTGCCAGCAGTTACTCTAGCGGAGACTACAATGAGCAGTTCTTC,CASSYSSGDYNEQFF
TRBD1,TRBJ1-4,TRBV5-1,once,TGCGCCAGCAGCCTGACCCCGGGACAGCTTAATGAAAAACTGTTTTTT,CASSLTPGQLNEKLFF
-,TRBJ1-6,TRBV7-2,-,TGTGCCAGCAGCCGAGGGGACAAAAGCGGTTCACCCCTCCACTTT,CASSRGDKSGSPLHF
-,TRBJ2-7,TRBV12-5,few,TGTGCTAGTGGTTTGCTATACGAGCAGTACTTC,CASGLLYEQYF
TRBD1,TRBJ2-7,TRBV6-6,few,TGTGCCAGCAGGACGGGACAGGGCTCCTACGAGCAGTACTTC,CASRTGQGSYEQYF
TRBD1,TRBJ1-2,TRBV9,-,TGTGCCAGCAGCGTACCCGAGGACAGGGGTGTCTATGGCTACACCTTC,CASSVPEDRGVYGYTF
-,TRBJ1-2,TRBV14,few,TGTGCCAGCAGCCCCGGGGGGGGCTTCTATGGCTACACCTTC,CASSPGGGFYGYTF
-,TRBJ2-7,TRBV2,-,TGTGCCAGCAGTGAGGTGGGAGAGACAATTAAATACGAGCAGTACTTC,CASSEVGETIKYEQYF
-,TRBJ2-3,TRBV2,-,TGTGCCAGCACCAAGATAGGGGCAGATACGCAGTATTTT,CASTKIGADTQYF
TRBD2,TRBJ2-1,TRBV4-3,-,TGCGCCAGCAGCCAAGCTAGCGGGGGGAGTGAGCAGTTCTTC,CASSQASGGSEQFF
-,TRBJ2-7,TRBV7-9,-,TGTGCCAGCAGCGAGCTAGCGCCTCCGAGCTACGAGCAGTACTTC,CASSELAPPSYEQYF
-,TRBJ2-3,TRBV6-5,once,TGTGCCAGCAGTTACTCCTCGGGGGTCCCAGGGGATACGCAGTATTTT,CASSYSSGVPGDTQYF
-,TRBJ2-5,TRBV7-2,few,TGTGCCAGCAGCTTTGGACAACACGGGCAGACCCAGTACTTC,CASSFGQHGQTQYF
-,TRBJ1-2,TRBV19,-,TGTGCCAGTAGAGAGCGGAGCTTCTATGGCTACACCTTC,CASRERSFYGYTF